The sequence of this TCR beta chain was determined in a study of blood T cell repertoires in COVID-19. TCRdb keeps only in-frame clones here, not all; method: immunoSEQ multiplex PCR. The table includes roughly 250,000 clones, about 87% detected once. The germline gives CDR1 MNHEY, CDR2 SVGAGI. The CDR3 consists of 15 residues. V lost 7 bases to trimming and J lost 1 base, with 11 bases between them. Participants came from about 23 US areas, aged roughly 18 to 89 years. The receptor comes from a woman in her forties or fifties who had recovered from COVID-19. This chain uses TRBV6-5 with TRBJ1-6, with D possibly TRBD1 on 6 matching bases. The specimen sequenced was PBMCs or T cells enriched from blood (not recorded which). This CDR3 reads CASTTGTSYNSPLHF. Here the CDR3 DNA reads TGTGCCAGCACAACCGGGACATCCTATAATTCACCCCTCCACTTT.